A single sample is the source of the 18 T cell receptor beta chains below, sequenced in a study of T cells after yellow fever vaccination (dated by TCRdb to between 2017 and 2020). The treatment or condition label, read with the paper, signifies: live attenuated yellow fever vaccine strain. Library construction relied on 5' RACE. This sample was sequenced with an Illumina NovaSeq 6000. TCRdb ran its own pipeline on the public reads, namely fastp trimming at Q25 and MiXCR clone calling, and kept in-frame beta chains. CDR3 protein sequences are deduplicated, and each keeps its most common genes and DNA. The sample table records around 60,000 distinct CDR3 sequences; approximately 6.1% of these occur just once. In total, the top ten clones hold roughly 28% of the sample. The material sequenced was PBMCs, either bulk or a sorted T-cell subset (CD4+, CD8+, memory, or dextramer-sorted; not recorded which), taken on the day of the yellow fever booster vaccination. The receptor source for this set is a man aged 18 to 29 who received the YFV17D yellow fever vaccine.

Only one count was recorded for this clonotype. The V call is TRBV5-4, the J call TRBJ1-1; no definite D call. In germline, CDR1 is SGHNT, CDR2 YYREEE (reference sequence). CDR3 length equals 11 residues. The V end was cut by 3 bases, the J end by 2 bases, with 2 bases between. The CDR3 loop reads CASSSNTEAFF. CDR3 nucleotide sequence: TGTGCCAGCAGCTCCAACACTGAAGCTTTCTTT.

This clonotype was found many times. CDR3 amino acids: CSVYANYGYTF. The CDR3 nucleotides are TGCAGCGTTTACGCTAACTATGGCTACACCTTC. This chain links TRBV29-1 with TRBJ1-2; D is uncertain. CDR1 is SQVTM and CDR2 is ANQGSEA in the germline V gene. This CDR3 has 11 amino acids. The V gene lost 5 bases and the J gene lost 0 bases, with 4 bases spanning the gap.

Written as DNA, the CDR3 is TGTGCCAGCAGTATCCGGAAGGCGGGGCCCAATGCATATGATACGCAGTATTTT. Its translation: CASSIRKAGPNAYDTQYF. The rearrangement joins TRBV28 to TRBJ2-3; maybe TRBD2 (6 bases). There are 18 residues in the CDR3. Germline values: CDR1 MDHEN, CDR2 SYDVKM. The V end lost 5 bases, the J end lost 6 bases, and 27 bases lay between the germline ends. Based on the CDR3 plus reference TRBV28 and TRBJ2-3, the full variable domain is DVKVTQSSRYLVKRTGEKVFLECVQDMDHENMFWYRQDPGLGLRLIYFSYDVKMKEKGDIPEGYSVSREKKERFSLILESASTNQTSMYLCASSIRKAGPNAYDTQYFGPGTRLTVL.

Many counts were recorded for this clonotype. This chain connects TRBV4-1 to TRBJ1-5, with D possibly TRBD1 on 5 matching bases. This CDR3 has 16 amino acids. The V gene lost 0 bases and the J gene lost 1 base, with 10 bases spanning the gap. The V gene's germline CDR1 is MGHRA and CDR2 YSYEKL. The chain's CDR3 is CASSQEPGLSNQPQHF. CDR3 sequence (DNA): TGCGCCAGCAGCCAAGAGCCAGGGTTGAGCAATCAGCCCCAGCATTTT.

The V and J genes are TRBV5-1 and TRBJ2-3; D ambiguous. V dropped 5 bases and J dropped 0 bases, with 19 bases sitting between them. Germline CDR1 and CDR2: SGHRS and YFSETQ. The CDR3 extends over 17 amino acids. The CDR3 coding sequence is TGCGCCAGCAGTTACGGCCCGGCGGAACCTAGCACAGATACGCAGTATTTT. Translating it yields CASSYGPAEPSTDTQYF. Drawing the rest from reference TRBV5-1 and TRBJ2-3, the complete variable domain is KAGVTQTPRYLIKTRGQQVTLSCSPISGHRSVSWYQQTPGQGLQFLFEYFSETQRNKGNFPGRFSGRQFSNSRSEMNVSTLELGDSALYLCASSYGPAEPSTDTQYFGPGTRLTVL.

Many counts were recorded for this clonotype. This chain links TRBV4-1 with TRBJ1-4; D is uncertain. CDR1 is MGHRA and CDR2 is YSYEKL in the germline V gene. Trimming shortened V by 5 bases and J by 8 bases, and 12 bases separated the two germline ends. The CDR3 is made up of 13 amino acids. For the CDR3, the DNA is TGCGCCAGCAGCAGGCCTTATCGGGAAAAACTGTTTTTT. As protein: CASSRPYREKLFF.

This clonotype was seen only a few times. This chain joins TRBV7-2 and TRBJ1-2; D not certain. V lost 1 base, J lost 4 bases, and 13 bases lay in between. This CDR3 comprises 15 residues. CDR1 is SGHTA and CDR2 is FQGNSA in the germline V gene. The DNA for the CDR3 is TGTGCCAGCAGCTTAGATGTACGGGGAACCTATGGCTACACCTTC. It codes for CASSLDVRGTYGYTF. Looking up the rest from reference TRBV7-2 and TRBJ1-2 gives the full variable domain: GAGVSQSPSNKVTEKGKDVELRCDPISGHTALYWYRQSLGQGLEFLIYFQGNSAPDKSGLPSDRFSAERTGGSVSTLTIQRTQQEDSAVYLCASSLDVRGTYGYTFGSGTRLTVV.

In this sample, this clonotype turned up once. A read error may be the cause here, since a much bigger clone is one base away. This sequence joins TRBV6-2 or TRBV6-3 and TRBJ2-7; D is uncertain. The CDR3 is made up of 11 amino acids. The V gene's germline CDR1 is MNHEY and CDR2 SVGEGT. The chain's CDR3 is CASSWAYEKYF. CDR3 DNA: TGTGCCAGCAGTTGGGCCTACGAGAAGTACTTC.

This clonotype was seen at least ten times. The chain recombines TRBV4-1 with TRBJ2-7; the D gene could be TRBD1 or TRBD2 (5 bases each). The V gene's germline CDR1 is MGHRA and CDR2 YSYEKL. The germline V and J ends were trimmed by 1 base and 3 bases, with 19 bases remaining between them. This CDR3 contains 17 residues. CDR3 nucleotides: TGCGCCAGCAGCCAAGGTCAGGGTCGGGACGGACACTACGAGCAGTACGTC. Residues: CASSQGQGRDGHYEQYV.

This clonotype was counted only a few times. CDR3 amino acids: CSGEGDGELFF. The CDR3 DNA reads as TGCAGCGGTGAGGGCGACGGGGAGCTGTTTTTT. The rearrangement links TRBV29-1 to TRBJ2-2, with a tentative D call TRBD2 (5 bases). Trimming took 7 bases from V and 7 from J, leaving 10 bases between them. This CDR3 has 11 amino acids. The V gene's germline CDR1 is SQVTM and CDR2 ANQGSEA.

The CDR3 nucleotides read TGTGCCAGCAGTTCCCGACTAGCGAGTCGGGCAGATACGCAGTATTTT. Encoded protein: CASSSRLASRADTQYF. The V call is TRBV12-3 or TRBV12-4, the J call TRBJ2-3; 8 nucleotides match TRBD2. This CDR3 is built from 16 residues. V trimming: 4 bases; J trimming: 4 bases; junction bases outside the gene matches: 10.

In this sample, this clonotype turned up a few times. The chain is built from TRBV7-9 and TRBJ2-1; D gene ambiguous. The length of the CDR3 is 14 residues. Trimming cost V 5 bases and J 5 bases, with 13 bases left between them. Germline V gives CDR1 SEHNR, CDR2 FQNEAQ (reference sequence). Written as DNA, the CDR3 is TGTGCCAGCAGCCCACCGAACAGCAACAATGAGCAGTTCTTC. It yields the protein CASSPPNSNNEQFF.

This clonotype was observed a handful of times. This rearrangement joins TRBV7-9 to TRBJ2-3; TRBD1 matches at 11 bases. The CDR3 is 16 amino acids. Germline trimming cut 2 bases from V and 3 bases from J; bases unmatched to any gene: 4. The V gene's germline CDR1 is SEHNR and CDR2 FQNEAQ (reference sequence). In DNA, the CDR3 is TGTGCCAGCAGCTTAACGGGACAGGGGGGAACAGATACGCAGTATTTT. Its protein is CASSLTGQGGTDTQYF.

This clonotype was recorded a few times. J is TRBJ2-1 and V is TRBV5-1; TRBD1 agrees at 7 bases. V gave up 2 bases and J gave up 7 bases; unmatched junction bases: 0. The CDR3 consists of 12 residues. Germline-derived CDR1 and CDR2 are SGHRS and YFSETQ. The CDR3 reads CASSLQGNEQFF. CDR3 nucleotides: TGCGCCAGCAGCTTACAGGGGAATGAGCAGTTCTTC.

This clonotype was seen more than once but under ten times. The V gene is TRBV5-1, the J gene TRBJ1-3, with D maybe TRBD1 (6 bases). V shed 3 bases and J shed 3 bases, with 13 bases lying between them. Per the germline V gene, CDR1 is SGHRS and CDR2 is YFSETQ. This CDR3 has 15 amino acids. The CDR3 here is CASSYQQGGGNTIYF. CDR3 nucleotide sequence: TGCGCCAGCAGCTACCAACAGGGAGGTGGAAACACCATATATTTT.

This clonotype came up many times. V is TRBV7-9 and J is TRBJ2-3; D is ambiguous. This CDR3 has 14 amino acids. V was shortened by 2 bases and J by 7 bases, with 13 bases between the two germline ends. In germline, CDR1 is SEHNR, CDR2 FQNEAQ (reference sequence). The chain's CDR3 is CASSLPLERYTQYF. The CDR3 DNA reads as TGTGCCAGCAGCTTACCTCTAGAACGCTATACGCAGTATTTT.

The chain recombines TRBV27 with TRBJ2-5; no reliable D call. The CDR3 totals 15 residues. V lost 3 bases to trimming and J lost 5 bases, with 16 bases between them. Germline CDR1 and CDR2: MNHEY and SMNVEV (reference sequence). CDR3 loop: CASSFDGYGWETQYF. The CDR3 nucleotides are TGTGCCAGCAGTTTTGACGGGTACGGGTGGGAGACCCAGTACTTC.

This clonotype showed up many times. V and J are TRBV12-3 or TRBV12-4 and TRBJ1-2; D remains unclear. Trimming cost V 4 bases and J 0 bases, with 15 bases left between them. The length of the CDR3 is 16 residues. The CDR3 loop is CASSYSWSQANYGYTF. The CDR3 DNA reads TGTGCCAGCAGTTATTCCTGGAGCCAGGCTAACTATGGCTACACCTTC.